The T cell receptor beta chain described here comes from a study of blood T cell repertoires in COVID-19. Study context: Acute and convalescent COVID-19 samples came from the United States, Italy and Spain.

CDR1 and CDR2 (germline): SGHNT, YYREEE (reference sequence). The junction had 3 bases not matched to a gene; V was cut back by 0 bases and J by 3 bases. The CDR3 extends over 14 amino acids. Only in-frame clones appear in the TCRdb table, and some are missing; sequencing was by immunoSEQ multiplex PCR. Counted here are around 250,000 clones, 70% to 90% occurring once; the ten biggest clones make up about 7.6%. Material: peripheral blood. The chain uses TRBV5-4 and TRBJ2-7; 7 bases are shared with TRBD1. The clonotype was recovered from a woman aged 70-85 years with active or convalescent COVID-19. CDR3 DNA sequence: TGTGCCAGCAGCTTGGGGGGGACAGACTACGAGCAGTACTTC. Translating it yields CASSLGGTDYEQYF.